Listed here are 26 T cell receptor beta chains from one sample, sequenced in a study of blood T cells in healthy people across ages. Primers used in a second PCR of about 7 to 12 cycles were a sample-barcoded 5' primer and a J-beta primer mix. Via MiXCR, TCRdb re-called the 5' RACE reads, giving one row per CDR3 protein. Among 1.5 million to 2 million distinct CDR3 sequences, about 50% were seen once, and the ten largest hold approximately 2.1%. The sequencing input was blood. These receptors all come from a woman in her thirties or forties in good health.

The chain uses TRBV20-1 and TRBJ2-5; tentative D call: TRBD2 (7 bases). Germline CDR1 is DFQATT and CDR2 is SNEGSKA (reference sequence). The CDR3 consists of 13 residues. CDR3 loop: CSGGRGTQETQYF. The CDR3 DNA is TGCAGCGGGGGGCGGGGGACCCAAGAGACCCAGTACTTC.

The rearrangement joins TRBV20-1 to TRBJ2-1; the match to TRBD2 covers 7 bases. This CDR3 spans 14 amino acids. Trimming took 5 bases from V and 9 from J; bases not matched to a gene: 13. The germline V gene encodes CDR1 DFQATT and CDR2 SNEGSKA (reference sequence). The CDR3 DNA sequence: TGCAGTGCTCGGAAGACCCAGCCGGGGGGTGAGCAGTTCTTC. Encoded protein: CSARKTQPGGEQFF.

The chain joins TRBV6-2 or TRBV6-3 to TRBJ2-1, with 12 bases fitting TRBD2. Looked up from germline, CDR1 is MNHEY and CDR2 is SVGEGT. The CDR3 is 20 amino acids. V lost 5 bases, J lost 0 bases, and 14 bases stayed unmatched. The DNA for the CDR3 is TGTGCCAGCAGTACCCCTAGCGGGAGGGCAAGAATCAGCTCCTACAATGAGCAGTTCTTC. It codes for CASSTPSGRARISSYNEQFF.

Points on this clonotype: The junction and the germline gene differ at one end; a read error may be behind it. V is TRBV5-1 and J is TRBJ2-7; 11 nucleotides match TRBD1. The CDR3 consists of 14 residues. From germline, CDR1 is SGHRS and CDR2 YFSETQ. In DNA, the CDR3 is TGTGCCAGCAGCCCCCGGGACAGGGGGAATGAGCAGTACTTC. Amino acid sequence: CASSPRDRGNEQYF.

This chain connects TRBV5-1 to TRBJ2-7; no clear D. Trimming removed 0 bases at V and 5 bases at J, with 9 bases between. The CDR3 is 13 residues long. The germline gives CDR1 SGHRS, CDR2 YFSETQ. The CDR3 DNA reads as TGCGCCAGCAGCTTGGTACTACCCAACGAGCAGTACTTC. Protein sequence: CASSLVLPNEQYF.

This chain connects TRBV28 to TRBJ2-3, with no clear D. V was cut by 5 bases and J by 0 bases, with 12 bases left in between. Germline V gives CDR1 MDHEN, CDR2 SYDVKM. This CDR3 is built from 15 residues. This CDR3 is CASSPGEFSTDTQYF. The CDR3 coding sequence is TGTGCCAGCAGTCCCGGAGAGTTTAGCACAGATACGCAGTATTTT.

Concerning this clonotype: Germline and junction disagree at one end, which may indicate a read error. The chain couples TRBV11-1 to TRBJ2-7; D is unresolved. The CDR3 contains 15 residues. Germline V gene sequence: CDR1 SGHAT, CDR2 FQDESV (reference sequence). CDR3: CASSLRMGKRYEQYF. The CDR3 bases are TGCGCCAGCAGCTTACGAATGGGGAAGCGCTACGAGCAGTACTTC.

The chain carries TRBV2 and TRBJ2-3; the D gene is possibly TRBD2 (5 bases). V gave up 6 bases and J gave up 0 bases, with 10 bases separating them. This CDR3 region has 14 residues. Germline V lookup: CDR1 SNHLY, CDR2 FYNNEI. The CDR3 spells CASRPGFSTDTQYF. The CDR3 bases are TGTGCCAGCAGGCCGGGATTTAGCACAGATACGCAGTATTTT.

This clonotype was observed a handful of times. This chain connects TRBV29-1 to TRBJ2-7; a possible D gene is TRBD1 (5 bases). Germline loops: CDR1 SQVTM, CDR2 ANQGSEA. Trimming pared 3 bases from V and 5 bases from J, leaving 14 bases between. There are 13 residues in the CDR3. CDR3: CSVEGRRQNEQYF. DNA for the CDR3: TGCAGCGTTGAGGGGCGCAGACAAAACGAGCAGTACTTC.

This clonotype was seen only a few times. CDR3 sequence reads: CASSRDRGDGDTQYF. CDR3 DNA: TGTGCCAGCTCACGGGACAGGGGTGATGGAGATACGCAGTATTTT. This chain links TRBV18 with TRBJ2-3; 10 nucleotides line up with TRBD1. Germline assignment: CDR1 KGHSH and CDR2 LQKENI. V lost 4 bases to trimming and J lost 5 bases; unmatched junction nucleotides: 6. The CDR3 totals 15 residues.

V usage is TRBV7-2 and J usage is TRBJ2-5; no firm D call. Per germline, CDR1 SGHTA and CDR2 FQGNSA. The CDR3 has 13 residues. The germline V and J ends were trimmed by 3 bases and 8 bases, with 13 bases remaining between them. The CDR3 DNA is TGTACCAGCAGCTTGGCCGCGAGGAGAACCCAGTACTTC. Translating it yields CTSSLAARRTQYF.

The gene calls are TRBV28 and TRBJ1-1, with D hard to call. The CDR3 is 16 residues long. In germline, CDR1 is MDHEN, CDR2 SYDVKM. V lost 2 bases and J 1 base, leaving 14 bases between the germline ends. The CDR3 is CASSLPMGGGNTEAFF. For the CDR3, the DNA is TGTGCCAGCAGTTTACCCATGGGCGGAGGGAACACTGAAGCTTTCTTT.

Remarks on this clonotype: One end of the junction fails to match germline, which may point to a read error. The CDR3 loop reads CRARDQGDGYTF. Written as DNA, the CDR3 is TGCAGGGCTAGGGACCAGGGAGATGGCTACACCTTC. The chain couples TRBV20-1 to TRBJ1-2; TRBD1 is a possible D gene (5 bases). CDR3 size: 12 residues. Per germline, CDR1 DFQATT and CDR2 SNEGSKA (reference sequence).

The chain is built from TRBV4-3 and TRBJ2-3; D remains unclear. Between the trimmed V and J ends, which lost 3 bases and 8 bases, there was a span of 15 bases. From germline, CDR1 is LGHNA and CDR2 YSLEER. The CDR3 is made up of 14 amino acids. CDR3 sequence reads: CASSQGSGLGTQYF. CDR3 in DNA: TGCGCCAGCAGCCAGGGCTCGGGTCTCGGTACGCAGTATTTT.

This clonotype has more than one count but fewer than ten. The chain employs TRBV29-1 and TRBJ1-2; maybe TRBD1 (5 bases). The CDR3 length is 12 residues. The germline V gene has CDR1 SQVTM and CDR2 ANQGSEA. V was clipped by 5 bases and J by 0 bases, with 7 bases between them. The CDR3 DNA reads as TGCAGCGTTTGGGGGGCTAACTATGGCTACACCTTC. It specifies CSVWGANYGYTF.

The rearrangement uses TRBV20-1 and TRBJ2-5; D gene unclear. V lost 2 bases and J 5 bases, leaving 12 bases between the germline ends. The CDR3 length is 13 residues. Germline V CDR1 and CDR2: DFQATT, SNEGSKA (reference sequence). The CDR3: CSARSQLGETQYF. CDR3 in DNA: TGCAGTGCTAGATCTCAGCTCGGGGAGACCCAGTACTTC.

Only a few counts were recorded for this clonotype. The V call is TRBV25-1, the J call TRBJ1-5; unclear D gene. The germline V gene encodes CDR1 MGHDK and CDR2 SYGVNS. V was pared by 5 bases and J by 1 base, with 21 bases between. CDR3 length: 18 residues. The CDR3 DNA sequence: TGTGCCAGCAGTTCTCACCGACGGAATTTGGACAGCAATCAGCCCCAGCATTTT. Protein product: CASSSHRRNLDSNQPQHF.

DNA of the CDR3: TGCAGTGCTAGAGATCAAAGGGGAGTGGACATTCAGTACTTC. This sequence encodes CSARDQRGVDIQYF. This chain links TRBV20-1 with TRBJ2-7, with D perhaps TRBD1 or TRBD2 (5 bases each). The J call is in doubt because the DNA end fits TRBJ2-4 better. This CDR3 is 14 amino acids long. Looked up from germline, CDR1 is DFQATT and CDR2 is SNEGSKA (reference sequence).

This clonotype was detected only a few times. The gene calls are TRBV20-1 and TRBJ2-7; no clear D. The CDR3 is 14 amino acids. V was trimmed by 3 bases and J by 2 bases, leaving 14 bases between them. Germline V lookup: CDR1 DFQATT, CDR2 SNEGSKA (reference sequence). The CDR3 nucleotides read TGCAGTGCTAGGAAACCTCCCGAGCCCTACGAGCAGTACTTC. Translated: CSARKPPEPYEQYF.

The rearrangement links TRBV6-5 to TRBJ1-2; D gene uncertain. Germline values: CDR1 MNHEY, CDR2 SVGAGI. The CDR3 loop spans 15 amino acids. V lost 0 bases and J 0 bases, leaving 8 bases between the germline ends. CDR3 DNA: TGTGCCAGCAGTTACTCACGGGCAGCTAACTATGGCTACACCTTC. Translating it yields CASSYSRAANYGYTF.

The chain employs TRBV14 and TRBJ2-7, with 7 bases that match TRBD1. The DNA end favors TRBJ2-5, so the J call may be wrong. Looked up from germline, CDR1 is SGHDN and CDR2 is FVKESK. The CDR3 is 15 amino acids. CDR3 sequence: CASSHGTAQGETQYF. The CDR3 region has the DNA TGTGCCAGCAGCCACGGGACAGCCCAGGGGGAGACCCAGTACTTC.

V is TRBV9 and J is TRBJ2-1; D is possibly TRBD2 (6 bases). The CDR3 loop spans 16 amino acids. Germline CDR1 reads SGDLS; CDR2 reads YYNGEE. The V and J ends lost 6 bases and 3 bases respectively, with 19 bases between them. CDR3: CASNPLAAGVYNEQFF. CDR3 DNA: TGTGCCAGCAACCCCTTAGCGGCGGGTGTCTACAATGAGCAGTTCTTC.

CDR3 sequence reads: CASSLMGTGNQETQYF. The CDR3 coding sequence is TGTGCCAGCAGCCTGATGGGGACAGGCAACCAAGAGACCCAGTACTTC. V is TRBV7-2 and J is TRBJ2-5; 8 nucleotides agree with TRBD1. CDR1 SGHTA and CDR2 FQGNSA come from the germline V gene. V lost 5 bases to trimming and J lost 0 bases; unmatched junction nucleotides: 8. The CDR3 runs 16 residues.

CDR3 protein: CASSPSPYRGAKNIQYF. The CDR3, as DNA: TGTGCCAGCAGCCCCTCTCCGTACAGGGGCGCCAAAAACATTCAGTACTTC. The chain employs TRBV7-8 and TRBJ2-4, with 7 bases lining up with TRBD1. Germline CDR1 SGHVS, CDR2 FQNEAQ. The CDR3 is 17 residues long. With V trimmed by 5 bases and J by 1 base, 11 bases remained unmatched.

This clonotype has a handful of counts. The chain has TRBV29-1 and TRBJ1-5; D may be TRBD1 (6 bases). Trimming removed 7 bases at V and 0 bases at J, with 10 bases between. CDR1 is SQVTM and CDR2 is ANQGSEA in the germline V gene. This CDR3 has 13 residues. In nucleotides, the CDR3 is TGCAGCGCGGGACACGATAGCAATCAGCCCCAGCATTTT. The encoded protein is CSAGHDSNQPQHF.

CDR3 coding DNA: TGTGCCAGCAAGCCGGGACCCAATCAGCCCCAGCATTTT. As protein: CASKPGPNQPQHF. The chain carries TRBV7-2 and TRBJ1-5; tentative D call: TRBD1 (5 bases). Germline CDR1 reads SGHTA; CDR2 reads FQGNSA. The CDR3 is 13 amino acids. V was clipped by 7 bases and J by 3 bases, with 10 bases between them.